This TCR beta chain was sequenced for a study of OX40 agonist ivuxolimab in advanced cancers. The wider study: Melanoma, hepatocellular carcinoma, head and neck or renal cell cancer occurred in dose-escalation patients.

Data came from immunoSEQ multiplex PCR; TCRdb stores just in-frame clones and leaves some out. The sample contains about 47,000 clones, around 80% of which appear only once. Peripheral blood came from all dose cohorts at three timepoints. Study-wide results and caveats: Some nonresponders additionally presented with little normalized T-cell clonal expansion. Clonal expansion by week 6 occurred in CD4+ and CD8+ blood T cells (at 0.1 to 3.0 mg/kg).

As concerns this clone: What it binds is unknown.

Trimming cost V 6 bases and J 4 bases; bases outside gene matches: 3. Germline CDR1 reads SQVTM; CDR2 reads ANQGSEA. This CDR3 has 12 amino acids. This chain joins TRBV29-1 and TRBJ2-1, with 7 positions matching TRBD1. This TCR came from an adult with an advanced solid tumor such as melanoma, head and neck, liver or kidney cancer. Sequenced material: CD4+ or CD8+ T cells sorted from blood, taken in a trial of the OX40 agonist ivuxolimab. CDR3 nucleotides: TGCAGCGTAAGGGACAGTTACAATGAGCAGTTCTTC. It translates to CSVRDSYNEQFF.